This record covers a single T cell receptor (beta chain). Trimming removed 1 base from V and 6 bases from J, with 12 bases in between. The germline gives CDR1 KGHSH, CDR2 LQKENI. The CDR3 has 15 amino acids. This sample is part of a study of control samples from healthy donors and cancer patients. The data were produced by immunoSEQ multiplex PCR, yet TCRdb's version contains in-frame clones alone and is incomplete. Of approximately 100,000 clones in the sample, roughly 86% are singletons; the top ten hold 2% to 2.5%. The receptor's source is a man between 60 and 70 years old in good health. The V gene is TRBV18, the J gene TRBJ2-2; D possibly corresponds to TRBD1 (5 bases). Sequenced input: blood. This CDR3 is CASSPRQGRAGELFF. CDR3 in DNA: TGTGCCAGCTCACCACGCCAGGGAAGGGCCGGGGAGCTGTTTTTT.